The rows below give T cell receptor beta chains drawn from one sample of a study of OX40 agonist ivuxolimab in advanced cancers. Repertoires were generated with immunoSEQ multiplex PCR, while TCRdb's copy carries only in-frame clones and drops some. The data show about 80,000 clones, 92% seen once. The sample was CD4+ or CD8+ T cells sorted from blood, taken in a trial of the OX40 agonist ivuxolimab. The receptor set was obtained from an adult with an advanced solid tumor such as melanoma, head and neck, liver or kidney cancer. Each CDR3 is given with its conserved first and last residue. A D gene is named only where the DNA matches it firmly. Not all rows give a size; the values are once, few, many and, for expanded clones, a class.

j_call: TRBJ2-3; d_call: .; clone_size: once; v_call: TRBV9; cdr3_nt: TGTGCCAGCAGCGCGCAAGGACTAAACACAGATACGCAGTATTTT; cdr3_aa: CASSAQGLNTDTQYF
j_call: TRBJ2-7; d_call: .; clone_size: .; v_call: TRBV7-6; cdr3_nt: TGTGCCAGCAGCTTAGAACAGTCGGGCCCGGCAGGAGCTTACGAGCAGTACTTC; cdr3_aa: CASSLEQSGPAGAYEQYF
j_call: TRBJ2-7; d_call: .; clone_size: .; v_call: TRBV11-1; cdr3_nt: TGTGCCAGCAGCTTCGAAGACAGCTACGAGCAGTACTTC; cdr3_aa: CASSFEDSYEQYF
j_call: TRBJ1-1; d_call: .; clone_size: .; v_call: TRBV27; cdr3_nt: TGTGCCAGCAGTTTAGGTGCGGCCGTTATGAACACTGAAGCTTTCTTT; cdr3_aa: CASSLGAAVMNTEAFF
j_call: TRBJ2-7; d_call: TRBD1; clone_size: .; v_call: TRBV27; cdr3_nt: TGTGCCAGCAGTTTTGACAGGGAAGGCTCCTACGAGCAGTACTTC; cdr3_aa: CASSFDREGSYEQYF
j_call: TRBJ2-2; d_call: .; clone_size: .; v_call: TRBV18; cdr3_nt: TGTGCCAGCTCACCAGGGTCTGCGGGCACCGGGGAGCTGTTTTTT; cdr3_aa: CASSPGSAGTGELFF
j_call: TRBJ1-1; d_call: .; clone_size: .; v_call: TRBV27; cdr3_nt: TGTGCCAGCAGTTTCAAGGAGACAGCCGAAGCTTTCTTT; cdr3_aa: CASSFKETAEAFF
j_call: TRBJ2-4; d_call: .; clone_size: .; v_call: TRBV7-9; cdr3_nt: TGTGCCAGCAGCCCCTCGTTAGCCAAAAACATTCAGTACTTC; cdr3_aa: CASSPSLAKNIQYF
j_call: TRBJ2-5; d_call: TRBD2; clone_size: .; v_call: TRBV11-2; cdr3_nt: TGTGCCAGCAGCCGGGGGGAAGAGACCCAGTACTTC; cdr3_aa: CASSRGEETQYF
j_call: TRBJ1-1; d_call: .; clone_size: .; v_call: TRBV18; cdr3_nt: TGTGCCAGCTCCCCTCCCATCGGGGGCTTGACTGAAGCTTTCTTT; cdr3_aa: CASSPPIGGLTEAFF
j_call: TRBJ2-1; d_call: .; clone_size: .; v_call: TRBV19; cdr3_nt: TGTGCCAGTAGTATAGTTTGGCATGAGCAGTTCTTC; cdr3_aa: CASSIVWHEQFF
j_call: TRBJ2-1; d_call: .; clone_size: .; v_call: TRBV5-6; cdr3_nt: TGTGCCAGCAGCTTGGTTACCGGGCCGTACAATGAGCAGTTCTTC; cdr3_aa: CASSLVTGPYNEQFF
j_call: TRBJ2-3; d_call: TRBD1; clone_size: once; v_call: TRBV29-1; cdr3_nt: TGCAGCGTCCCCCGGGACAGCTCATATTCTAGCACAGATACGCAGTATTTT; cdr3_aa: CSVPRDSSYSSTDTQYF
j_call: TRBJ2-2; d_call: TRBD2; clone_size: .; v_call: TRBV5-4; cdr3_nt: TGTGCCAGCAGCTCACTTTCTTGGGGGGGCACCGGGGAGCTGTTTTTT; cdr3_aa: CASSSLSWGGTGELFF
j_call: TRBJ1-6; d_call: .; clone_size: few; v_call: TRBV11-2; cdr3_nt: TGTGCCAGCAGCCCACGGCCAGGGCTGGATAATTCACCCCTCCACTTT; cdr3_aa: CASSPRPGLDNSPLHF
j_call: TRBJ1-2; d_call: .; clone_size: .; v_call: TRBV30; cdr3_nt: TGTGCCTGGCTAAAAGGGGCTAACTATGGCTACACCTTC; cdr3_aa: CAWLKGANYGYTF
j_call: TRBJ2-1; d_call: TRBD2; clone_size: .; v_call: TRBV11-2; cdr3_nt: TGTGCCAGCAGCTTAGATGCCGGACTAGCGGGGGTCTCCTACAATGAGCAGTTCTTC; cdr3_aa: CASSLDAGLAGVSYNEQFF
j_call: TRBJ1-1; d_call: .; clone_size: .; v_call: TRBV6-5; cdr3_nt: TGTGCCAGCAGTTACTCGAGTCAGGGCGAAACTGAAGCTTTCTTT; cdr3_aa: CASSYSSQGETEAFF
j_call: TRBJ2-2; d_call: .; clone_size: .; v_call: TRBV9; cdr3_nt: TGTGCCAGCAGCCATCCTCCTCTGGGGGGGGCCAACACCGGGGAGCTGTTTTTT; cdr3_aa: CASSHPPLGGANTGELFF
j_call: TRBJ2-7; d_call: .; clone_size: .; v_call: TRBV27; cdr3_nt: TGTGCCAGCAGCCTCTCGGGGTCCTACGAGCAGTACTTC; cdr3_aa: CASSLSGSYEQYF
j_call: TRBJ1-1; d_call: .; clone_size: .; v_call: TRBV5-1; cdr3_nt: TGCGCCAGCAGCGGTACAGTCCCAGAAGCTTTCTTT; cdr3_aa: CASSGTVPEAFF
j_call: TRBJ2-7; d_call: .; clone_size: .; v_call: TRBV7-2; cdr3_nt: TGTGCCAGCAGCTTTTCCGGAAGCTCCTACGAGCAGTACTTC; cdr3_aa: CASSFSGSSYEQYF
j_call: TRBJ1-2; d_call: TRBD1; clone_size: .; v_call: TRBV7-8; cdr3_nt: TGTGCCAGCAGCTTAGAGACAGGGGACTATGGCTACACCTTC; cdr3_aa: CASSLETGDYGYTF
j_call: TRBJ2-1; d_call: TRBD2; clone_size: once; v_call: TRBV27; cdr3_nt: TGTGCCAGCAGTTTAATAGGTAGCGGGGGGGCCTGGAATGAGCAGTTCTTC; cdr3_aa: CASSLIGSGGAWNEQFF
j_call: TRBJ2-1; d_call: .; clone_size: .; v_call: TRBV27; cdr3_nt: TGTGCCAGCAGAATACTAGGTGCCAGGGAGCAGTTCTTC; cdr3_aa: CASRILGAREQFF
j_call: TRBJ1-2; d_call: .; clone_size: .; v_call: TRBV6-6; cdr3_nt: TGTGCCAGCAGTTACCCCGGCCAAAGTAACTATGGCTACACCTTC; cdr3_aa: CASSYPGQSNYGYTF
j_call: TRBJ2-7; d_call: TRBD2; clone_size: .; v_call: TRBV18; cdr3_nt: TGTGCCAGCTCAGAAAGCGGGGGGGACCCCTACGAGCAGTACTTC; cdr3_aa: CASSESGGDPYEQYF
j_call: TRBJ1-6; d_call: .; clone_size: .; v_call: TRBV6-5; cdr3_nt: TGTGCCAGTTCTCTCGGAGTATGGAATTCACCCCTCCACTTT; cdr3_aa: CASSLGVWNSPLHF
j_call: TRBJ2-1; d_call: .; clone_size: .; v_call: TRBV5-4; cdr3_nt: TGTGCCAGCAGCTTGGAACAGTACAATGAGCAGTTCTTC; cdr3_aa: CASSLEQYNEQFF
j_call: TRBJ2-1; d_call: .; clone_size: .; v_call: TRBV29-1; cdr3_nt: TGCAGCGTTGTGGGGGGCGGTGAGGGCGAGCAGTTCTTC; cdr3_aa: CSVVGGGEGEQFF
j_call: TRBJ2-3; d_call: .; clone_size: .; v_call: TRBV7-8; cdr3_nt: TGTGCCAGCAGCCCTGAGACCGAGGCGCAGTATTTT; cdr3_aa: CASSPETEAQYF
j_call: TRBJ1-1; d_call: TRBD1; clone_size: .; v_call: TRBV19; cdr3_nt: TGTGCCAGTAGTATCCCCCCCTGGGGACAGGGGGTTGGGACTGAAGCTTTCTTT; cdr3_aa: CASSIPPWGQGVGTEAFF
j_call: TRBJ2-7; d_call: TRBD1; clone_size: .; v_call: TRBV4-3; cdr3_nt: TGCGCCAGCACCCTACCCAGGGACAGGGTGAAAATCATATCCTACGAGCAGTACTTC; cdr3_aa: CASTLPRDRVKIISYEQYF